This is a list of T cell receptor beta chains from one sample in a study of CD8 T cells in Susac syndrome. TCRdb passed the immunoSEQ multiplex PCR reads through MiXCR, listing each CDR3 protein once. The top ten clones hold roughly 0.26% of a sample with about 80,000 distinct CDR3 sequences, 94% of them seen once. The sample was CD8+ T cells from PBMCs. The receptor set was obtained from a human donor in good health. The CDR3 runs from the conserved cysteine through the conserved F or W. The order of the fields is CDR3 protein, CDR3 DNA, D gene, clone size, J gene, V gene. A D gene is named only where the DNA matches it firmly. Part of the rows lack a size; the others show once, few, many or a class for expanded clones.

CAWSVAEGQPQHF,TGTGCCTGGAGTGTAGCGGAAGGCCAGCCCCAGCATTTT,.,.,TRBJ1-5,TRBV30
CASSGHGYTF,TGTGCCAGTAGTGGGCATGGCTACACCTTC,.,.,TRBJ1-2,TRBV19
CASEDVNEQFF,TGTGCCAGCGAGGATGTCAATGAGCAGTTCTTC,.,once,TRBJ2-1,TRBV11-2
CASSYPGQGGNEQFF,TGTGCCAGCAGTTACCCGGGACAGGGGGGAAATGAGCAGTTCTTC,TRBD1,.,TRBJ2-1,TRBV6-5
CASTFVPAGGETQYF,TGTGCCAGCACGTTTGTACCGGCGGGAGGGGAGACCCAGTACTTC,TRBD2,.,TRBJ2-5,TRBV6-2/TRBV6-3
CASSFGTDYYLDEQYF,TGCGCCAGCAGCTTCGGGACAGATTACTACCTAGACGAGCAGTACTTC,TRBD1,.,TRBJ2-7,TRBV5-1
CASSPGLGADTQYF,TGTGCCAGCAGCCCCGGGCTAGGGGCAGATACGCAGTATTTT,.,.,TRBJ2-3,TRBV6-4
CASSVATSEQFF,TGTGCCAGCAGCGTAGCTACATCCGAGCAGTTCTTC,.,.,TRBJ2-1,TRBV9
CASSLLAGEQFF,TGTGCCAGCAGCTTGCTGGCCGGTGAGCAGTTCTTC,.,.,TRBJ2-1,TRBV7-9
CASTLWSGASSYNEQFF,TGTGCCAGCACCTTATGGAGCGGGGCGAGCTCCTACAATGAGCAGTTCTTC,TRBD2,.,TRBJ2-1,TRBV11-2
CASSQPRGDEQFF,TGCGCCAGCAGCCAACCTAGGGGGGATGAGCAGTTCTTC,.,.,TRBJ2-1,TRBV4-1
CASSLLEGRAGELFF,TGTGCCAGCAGTTTATTAGAGGGCCGGGCCGGGGAGCTGTTTTTT,.,.,TRBJ2-2,TRBV28
CASRPTGTTNEKLFF,TGTGCCAGTAGGCCGACGGGGACAACTAATGAAAAACTGTTTTTT,.,.,TRBJ1-4,TRBV19
CASRWGRFGESYNEQFF,TGTGCCAGCAGGTGGGGCCGCTTTGGGGAGTCCTACAATGAGCAGTTCTTC,.,.,TRBJ2-1,TRBV6-1
CASKYGGPRNEQYF,TGTGCCAGCAAGTATGGTGGACCCCGGAACGAGCAGTACTTC,.,once,TRBJ2-7,TRBV12-3/TRBV12-4
CASSRGQRTNYGYTF,TGCGCCAGCAGCCGGGGACAGCGTACTAACTATGGCTACACCTTC,TRBD1,.,TRBJ1-2,TRBV4-1
CASSLVRFYTF,TGTGCCAGCAGCTTAGTGCGGTTCTACACCTTC,.,.,TRBJ1-2,TRBV7-9
CASSLVLAGVGRDEQFF,TGTGCCAGCAGTTTGGTTCTAGCGGGAGTAGGTAGGGATGAGCAGTTCTTC,TRBD2,.,TRBJ2-1,TRBV28
CASSPSRMWVTEAFF,TGTGCCAGCAGCCCTAGCCGGATGTGGGTAACTGAAGCTTTCTTT,.,once,TRBJ1-1,TRBV7-8
CASSQEVSGNEQYF,TGCGCCAGCAGCCAAGAAGTGTCCGGTAACGAGCAGTACTTC,.,.,TRBJ2-7,TRBV4-1
CASGPLGTAGAQPQHF,TGTGCTAGTGGTCCACTCGGGACGGCAGGCGCTCAGCCCCAGCATTTT,.,.,TRBJ1-5,TRBV12-5
CASSQDLIGDSPLHF,TGTGCCAGCAGCCAAGATCTTATTGGGGATTCACCCCTCCACTTT,.,.,TRBJ1-6,TRBV3-1
CASSVGGPDYGYTF,TGTGCCAGCAGCGTTGGGGGGCCTGACTATGGCTACACCTTC,.,.,TRBJ1-2,TRBV13
CASESRATVNEQFF,TGTGCCAGCGAATCTAGGGCTACAGTGAATGAGCAGTTCTTC,.,.,TRBJ2-1,TRBV6-2/TRBV6-3
CASSQVLASYQETQYF,TGCGCCAGCAGCCAAGTATTGGCCAGCTACCAAGAGACCCAGTACTTC,.,.,TRBJ2-5,TRBV4-1
CASSEDRANEQFF,TGTGCCAGCAGTGAAGACAGGGCGAATGAGCAGTTCTTC,TRBD1,.,TRBJ2-1,TRBV9
CALVRLDETYNEQFF,TGTGCCCTAGTTCGACTCGATGAGACGTACAATGAGCAGTTCTTC,.,.,TRBJ2-1,TRBV28
CASSLEGGVNTEAFF,TGTGCCAGCAGCTTGGAAGGCGGCGTGAACACTGAAGCTTTCTTT,.,few,TRBJ1-1,TRBV5-4
CSAMEREFPGFYNEQFF,TGCAGTGCTATGGAGCGGGAGTTCCCAGGATTCTACAATGAGCAGTTCTTC,TRBD2,.,TRBJ2-1,TRBV20-1
CASSLGYTDTQYF,TGTGCCAGCAGTTTGGGGTACACAGATACGCAGTATTTT,.,few,TRBJ2-3,TRBV27
CASTWTGENTEAFF,TGTGCCAGTACCTGGACAGGGGAGAACACTGAAGCTTTCTTT,TRBD1,.,TRBJ1-1,TRBV19
CASSLRGQNTEAFF,TGTGCCAGCAGTTTAAGGGGACAGAACACTGAAGCTTTCTTT,.,.,TRBJ1-1,TRBV27
CASSYGERTEAFF,TGTGCCAGCAGTTACGGGGAAAGAACTGAAGCTTTCTTT,.,.,TRBJ1-1,TRBV6-2/TRBV6-3
CASSLRDRVFNEQFF,TGTGCCAGCAGCTTACGGGACAGGGTTTTCAATGAGCAGTTCTTC,TRBD1,.,TRBJ2-1,TRBV7-2
CASSPPTGEFGDTQYF,TGTGCCAGCAGCCCGCCGACAGGGGAGTTTGGAGATACGCAGTATTTT,TRBD1,.,TRBJ2-3,TRBV5-6
CATSDWTSGEQFF,TGTGCCACCAGTGATTGGACTAGCGGGGAGCAGTTCTTC,TRBD2,.,TRBJ2-1,TRBV24-1
CASSQERDRGANTGELFF,TGTGCCAGCAGCCAAGAACGGGACAGGGGCGCGAACACCGGGGAGCTGTTTTTT,TRBD1,.,TRBJ2-2,TRBV3-1
CASDGGGELFF,TGTGCCAGCGATGGTGGCGGGGAGCTGTTTTTT,.,.,TRBJ2-2,TRBV27
CASSESWETQYF,TGTGCCAGCAGTGAATCCTGGGAGACCCAGTACTTC,.,.,TRBJ2-5,TRBV25-1
CATPGTERTGELFF,TGTGCCACCCCCGGGACAGAGCGCACCGGGGAGCTGTTTTTT,TRBD1,.,TRBJ2-2,TRBV30
CASSWFGGQETQYF,TGTGCCAGCAGCTGGTTCGGGGGCCAAGAGACCCAGTACTTC,.,.,TRBJ2-5,TRBV7-6
CASSQDPNPGLAGYGTQYF,TGTGCCAGCAGCCAAGACCCAAACCCGGGACTAGCGGGATACGGTACGCAGTATTTT,TRBD2,.,TRBJ2-3,TRBV3-1
CASSSRDLGGDGYTF,TGTGCCAGCAGCTCTAGGGACCTCGGAGGCGATGGCTACACCTTC,.,.,TRBJ1-2,TRBV9
CASISGGHNEQFF,TGTGCCAGCATTAGCGGGGGACATAATGAGCAGTTCTTC,TRBD2,once,TRBJ2-1,TRBV27
CARLQTSTDTQYF,TGTGCCAGGCTACAGACTAGCACAGATACGCAGTATTTT,.,.,TRBJ2-3,TRBV2
CAISVPGIAEIYNEQFF,TGTGCCATCAGTGTCCCCGGGATAGCGGAGATATACAATGAGCAGTTCTTC,.,.,TRBJ2-1,TRBV10-3
CATSPTSGPSTDTQYF,TGTGCCACCTCCCCGACTAGCGGCCCTAGCACAGATACGCAGTATTTT,TRBD2,.,TRBJ2-3,TRBV24-1
CATSRGGGEQFF,TGTGCCACCAGCAGAGGGGGAGGTGAGCAGTTCTTC,.,.,TRBJ2-1,TRBV15
CSVEEGDRNYGYTF,TGCAGCGTTGAAGAAGGAGACAGGAACTATGGCTACACCTTC,.,.,TRBJ1-2,TRBV29-1
CASSRASGSEQFF,TGTGCCAGCTCCCGGGCTAGCGGGTCTGAGCAGTTCTTC,TRBD2,.,TRBJ2-1,TRBV14
CASSVSDSRTHEQYF,TGTGCCAGCAGCGTATCGGACAGCCGGACCCACGAGCAGTACTTC,.,.,TRBJ2-7,TRBV9
CASSKEGAGSSYNEQFF,TGTGCCAGCAGCAAAGAGGGGGCGGGGAGCTCCTACAATGAGCAGTTCTTC,.,.,TRBJ2-1,TRBV21-1